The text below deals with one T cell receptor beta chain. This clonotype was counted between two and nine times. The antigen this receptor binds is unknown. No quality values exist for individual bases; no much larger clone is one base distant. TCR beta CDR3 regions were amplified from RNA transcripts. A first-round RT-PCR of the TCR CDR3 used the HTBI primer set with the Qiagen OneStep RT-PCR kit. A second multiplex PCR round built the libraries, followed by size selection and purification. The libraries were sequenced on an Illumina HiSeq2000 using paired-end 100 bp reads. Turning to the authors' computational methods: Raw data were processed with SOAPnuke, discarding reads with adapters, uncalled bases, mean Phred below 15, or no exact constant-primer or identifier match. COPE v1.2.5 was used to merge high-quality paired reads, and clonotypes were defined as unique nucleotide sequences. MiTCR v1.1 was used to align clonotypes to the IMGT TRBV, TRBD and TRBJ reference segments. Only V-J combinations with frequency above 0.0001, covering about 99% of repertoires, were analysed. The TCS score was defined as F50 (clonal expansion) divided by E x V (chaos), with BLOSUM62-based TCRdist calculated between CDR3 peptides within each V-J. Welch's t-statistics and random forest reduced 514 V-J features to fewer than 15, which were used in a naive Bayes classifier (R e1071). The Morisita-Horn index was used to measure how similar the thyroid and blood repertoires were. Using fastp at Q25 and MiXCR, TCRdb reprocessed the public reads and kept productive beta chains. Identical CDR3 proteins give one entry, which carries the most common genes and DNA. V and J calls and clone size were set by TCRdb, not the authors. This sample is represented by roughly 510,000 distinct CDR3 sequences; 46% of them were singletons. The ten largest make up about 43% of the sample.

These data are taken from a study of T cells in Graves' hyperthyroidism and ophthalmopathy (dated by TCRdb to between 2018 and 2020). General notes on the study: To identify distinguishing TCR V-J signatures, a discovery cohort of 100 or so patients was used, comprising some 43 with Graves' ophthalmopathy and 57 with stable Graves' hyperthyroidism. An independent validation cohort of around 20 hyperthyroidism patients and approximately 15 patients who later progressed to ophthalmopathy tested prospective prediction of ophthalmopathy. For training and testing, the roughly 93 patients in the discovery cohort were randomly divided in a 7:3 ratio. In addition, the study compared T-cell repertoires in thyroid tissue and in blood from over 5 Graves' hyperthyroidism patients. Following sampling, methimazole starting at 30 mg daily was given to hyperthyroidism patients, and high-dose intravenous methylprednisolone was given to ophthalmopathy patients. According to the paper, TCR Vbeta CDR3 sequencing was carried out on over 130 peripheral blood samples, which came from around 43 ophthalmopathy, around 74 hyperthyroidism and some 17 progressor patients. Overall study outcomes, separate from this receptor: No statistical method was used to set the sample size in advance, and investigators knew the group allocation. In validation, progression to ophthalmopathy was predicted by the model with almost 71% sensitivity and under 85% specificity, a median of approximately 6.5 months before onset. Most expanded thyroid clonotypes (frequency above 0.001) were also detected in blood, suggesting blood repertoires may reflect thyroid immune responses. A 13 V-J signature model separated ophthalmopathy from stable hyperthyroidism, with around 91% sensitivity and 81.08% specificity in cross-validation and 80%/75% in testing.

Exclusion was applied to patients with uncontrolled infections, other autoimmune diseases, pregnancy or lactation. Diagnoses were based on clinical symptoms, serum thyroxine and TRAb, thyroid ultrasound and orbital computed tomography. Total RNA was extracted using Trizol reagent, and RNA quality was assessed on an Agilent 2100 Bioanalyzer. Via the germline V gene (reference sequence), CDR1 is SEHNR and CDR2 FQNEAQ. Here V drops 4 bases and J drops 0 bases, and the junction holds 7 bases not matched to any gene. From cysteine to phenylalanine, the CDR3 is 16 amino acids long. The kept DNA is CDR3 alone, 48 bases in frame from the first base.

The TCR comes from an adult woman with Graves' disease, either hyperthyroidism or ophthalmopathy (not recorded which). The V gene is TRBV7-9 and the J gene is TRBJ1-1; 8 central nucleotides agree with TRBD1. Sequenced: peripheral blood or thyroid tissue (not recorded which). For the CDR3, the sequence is CASSSRQGRLNTEAFF. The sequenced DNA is TGTGCCAGCAGCTCCCGACAGGGGAGGCTGAACACTGAAGCTTTCTTT.